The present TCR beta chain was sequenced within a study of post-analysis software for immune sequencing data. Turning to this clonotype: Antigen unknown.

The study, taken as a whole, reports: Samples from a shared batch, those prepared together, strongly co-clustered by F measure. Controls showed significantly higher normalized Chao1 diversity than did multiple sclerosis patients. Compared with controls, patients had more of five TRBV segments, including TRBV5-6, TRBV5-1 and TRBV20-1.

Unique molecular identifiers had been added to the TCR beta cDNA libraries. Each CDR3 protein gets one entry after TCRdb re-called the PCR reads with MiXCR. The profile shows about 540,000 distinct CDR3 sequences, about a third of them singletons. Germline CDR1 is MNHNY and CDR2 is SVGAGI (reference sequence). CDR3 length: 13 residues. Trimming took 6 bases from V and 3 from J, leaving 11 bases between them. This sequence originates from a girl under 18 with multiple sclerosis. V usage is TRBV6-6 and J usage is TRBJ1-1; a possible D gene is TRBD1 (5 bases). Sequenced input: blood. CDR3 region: CASRAGDYTEAFF. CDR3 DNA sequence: TGTGCCAGCAGGGCCGGGGACTACACTGAAGCTTTCTTT.